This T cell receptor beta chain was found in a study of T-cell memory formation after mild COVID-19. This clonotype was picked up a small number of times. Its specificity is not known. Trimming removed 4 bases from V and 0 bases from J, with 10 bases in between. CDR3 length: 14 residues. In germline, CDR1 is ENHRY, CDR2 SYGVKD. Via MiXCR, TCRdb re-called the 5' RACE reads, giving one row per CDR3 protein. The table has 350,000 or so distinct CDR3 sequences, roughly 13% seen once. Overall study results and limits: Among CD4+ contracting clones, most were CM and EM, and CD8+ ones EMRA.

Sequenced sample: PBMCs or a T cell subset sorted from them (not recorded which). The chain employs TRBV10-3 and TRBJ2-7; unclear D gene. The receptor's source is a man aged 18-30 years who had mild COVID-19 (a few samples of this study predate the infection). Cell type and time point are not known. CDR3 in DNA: TGTGCCATCAGTGGATACCTGATCTCCTACGAGCAGTACTTC. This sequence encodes CAISGYLISYEQYF.